A selection of T cell receptor beta chains follows, all from one sample in a study of cytomegalovirus exposure and HLA in healthy donors. Repertoires were generated with immunoSEQ multiplex PCR, while TCRdb's copy carries only in-frame clones and drops some. The profile shows some 200,000 clones, roughly 70% of them singletons. Sequencing was performed on PBMCs. All receptors derive from a man between 35 and 55 years old in good health and CMV-seropositive. CDR3s include the opening cysteine and the closing phenylalanine or tryptophan. D genes are given only for firm matches. The size field is filled for only some rows; it gives once, few, many or a size class.

clone size: -
J gene: TRBJ2-5
D gene: -
V gene: TRBV7-7
CDR3 DNA: TGTGCCAGCAGCAACACAGGGAGAGAGACCCAGTACTTC
CDR3 protein: CASSNTGRETQYF

clone size: -
J gene: TRBJ2-2
D gene: -
V gene: TRBV7-8
CDR3 DNA: TGTGCCAGCAGAATAGCGTCAGTCACCGGGGAGCTGTTTTTT
CDR3 protein: CASRIASVTGELFF

clone size: -
J gene: TRBJ2-7
D gene: -
V gene: TRBV2
CDR3 DNA: TGTGCCAGCAGTCCCCCCCTCCCTAGGTTAGTCGAGCAGTACTTC
CDR3 protein: CASSPPLPRLVEQYF

clone size: -
J gene: TRBJ2-7
D gene: -
V gene: TRBV2
CDR3 DNA: TGTGCCAGCAGGGCTAGCAGGGGGGCCCCGCAGTACTTC
CDR3 protein: CASRASRGAPQYF

clone size: -
J gene: TRBJ2-7
D gene: -
V gene: TRBV5-1
CDR3 DNA: TGCGCCAGCAGCCGCGACTCCTACGAGCAGTACTTC
CDR3 protein: CASSRDSYEQYF

clone size: -
J gene: TRBJ1-3
D gene: -
V gene: TRBV7-6
CDR3 DNA: TGTGCCAGCAGCTTAGGTCCCCCAGGATTCTCTGGAAACACCATATATTTT
CDR3 protein: CASSLGPPGFSGNTIYF

clone size: -
J gene: TRBJ2-2
D gene: -
V gene: TRBV5-1
CDR3 DNA: TGCGCCAGCACCCTAGGCAGTCCGAACACCGGGGAGCTGTTTTTT
CDR3 protein: CASTLGSPNTGELFF

clone size: -
J gene: TRBJ1-1
D gene: -
V gene: TRBV6-5
CDR3 DNA: TGTGCCAGCAGTTACACTTTGACAAAGAACACTGAAGCTTTCTTT
CDR3 protein: CASSYTLTKNTEAFF

clone size: few
J gene: TRBJ1-4
D gene: TRBD1
V gene: TRBV5-4
CDR3 DNA: TGTGCCAGCAGCGGGACAGGGTCGGATGACGAAAAACTGTTTTTT
CDR3 protein: CASSGTGSDDEKLFF

clone size: -
J gene: TRBJ1-4
D gene: -
V gene: TRBV27
CDR3 DNA: TGTGCCAGCAGTTCCGAGGGCTACGAGAATGAAAAACTGTTTTTT
CDR3 protein: CASSSEGYENEKLFF

clone size: -
J gene: TRBJ1-5
D gene: -
V gene: TRBV19
CDR3 DNA: TGTGCCAGTAGTACCGGGGCGGGGGGCGGAGGGCCCCAGCATTTT
CDR3 protein: CASSTGAGGGGPQHF

clone size: -
J gene: TRBJ2-4
D gene: TRBD1
V gene: TRBV29-1
CDR3 DNA: TGCAGCCACCTTCCTTGGACAGGGGTGAACATTCAGTACTTC
CDR3 protein: CSHLPWTGVNIQYF

clone size: -
J gene: TRBJ1-2
D gene: -
V gene: TRBV15
CDR3 DNA: TGTGCCACCAGCAGGGAGGAGGGGCTTGGCTACACCTTC
CDR3 protein: CATSREEGLGYTF

clone size: -
J gene: TRBJ2-3
D gene: TRBD2
V gene: TRBV28
CDR3 DNA: TGTGCCAGCAGTTTTGCCCAGCGGGGGGGCAGAGATACGCAGTATTTT
CDR3 protein: CASSFAQRGGRDTQYF

clone size: -
J gene: TRBJ2-7
D gene: -
V gene: TRBV6-1
CDR3 DNA: TGTGCCAGCAGTCTGGACCTAGATAGGGGCTACGAGCAGTACTTC
CDR3 protein: CASSLDLDRGYEQYF

clone size: few
J gene: TRBJ1-3
D gene: -
V gene: TRBV6-5
CDR3 DNA: TGTGCCAGCAGTTACGCGATGAGGGGAAACACCATATATTTT
CDR3 protein: CASSYAMRGNTIYF

clone size: -
J gene: TRBJ2-3
D gene: -
V gene: TRBV7-7
CDR3 DNA: TGTGCCAGCAGCGCATCCCCGGGACACCTAAACCCGACAGATACGCAGTATTTT
CDR3 protein: CASSASPGHLNPTDTQYF

clone size: -
J gene: TRBJ2-5
D gene: -
V gene: TRBV9
CDR3 DNA: TGTGCCAGCAGCGCCGGATCACTACAAGAGACCCAGTACTTC
CDR3 protein: CASSAGSLQETQYF

clone size: -
J gene: TRBJ2-7
D gene: -
V gene: TRBV10-3
CDR3 DNA: TGTGCCATCAGTGAGGGACTTTCCGAGCAGTACTTC
CDR3 protein: CAISEGLSEQYF

clone size: -
J gene: TRBJ2-7
D gene: TRBD1
V gene: TRBV4-1
CDR3 DNA: TGCGCCAGCAGCTACCGACAGGGTCCCAACGAGCAGTACTTC
CDR3 protein: CASSYRQGPNEQYF

clone size: -
J gene: TRBJ1-2
D gene: -
V gene: TRBV19
CDR3 DNA: TGTGCCAGTAGTATTCAGACAGGAGATGGCTACACCTTC
CDR3 protein: CASSIQTGDGYTF

clone size: -
J gene: TRBJ1-2
D gene: -
V gene: TRBV6-5
CDR3 DNA: TGTGCCAGCAGTATCGCAGCGGGGGCCTATGGCTACACCTTC
CDR3 protein: CASSIAAGAYGYTF

clone size: few
J gene: TRBJ1-2
D gene: -
V gene: TRBV7-2
CDR3 DNA: TGTGCCAGCCGTCGAGCGGCGTTGGGAGGTGGTGGCTACACCTTC
CDR3 protein: CASRRAALGGGGYTF

clone size: few
J gene: TRBJ2-2
D gene: TRBD1
V gene: TRBV6-1
CDR3 DNA: TGTGCCAGCAGTAACAGGGGTCCGAACACCGGGGAGCTGTTTTTT
CDR3 protein: CASSNRGPNTGELFF

clone size: -
J gene: TRBJ1-5
D gene: TRBD1
V gene: TRBV19
CDR3 DNA: TGTGCCAGTAGCCGCACAGGGGGCAATCAGCCCCAGCATTTT
CDR3 protein: CASSRTGGNQPQHF

clone size: -
J gene: TRBJ2-5
D gene: -
V gene: TRBV27
CDR3 DNA: TGTGCCAGCAGTTGGACTAGGGGGGGGCCAGAGACCCAGTACTTC
CDR3 protein: CASSWTRGGPETQYF

clone size: -
J gene: TRBJ2-2
D gene: -
V gene: TRBV7-8
CDR3 DNA: TGTGCCAGCAGCTTACGAGGCGGTTTGAACACCGGGGAGCTGTTTTTT
CDR3 protein: CASSLRGGLNTGELFF

clone size: -
J gene: TRBJ2-3
D gene: -
V gene: TRBV10-1
CDR3 DNA: TGCGCCAGCACCCCGGGATTGATGGATAATAGCACAGATACGCAGTATTTT
CDR3 protein: CASTPGLMDNSTDTQYF

clone size: -
J gene: TRBJ1-1
D gene: -
V gene: TRBV27
CDR3 DNA: TGTGCCAGCAGCCCACTCGGCTCGGGGAACACTGAAGCTTTCTTT
CDR3 protein: CASSPLGSGNTEAFF

clone size: -
J gene: TRBJ1-4
D gene: TRBD1
V gene: TRBV28
CDR3 DNA: TGTGCCAGCAAACCGGGGACAGTAAATGAAAAACTGTTTTTT
CDR3 protein: CASKPGTVNEKLFF

clone size: many
J gene: TRBJ1-1
D gene: TRBD1
V gene: TRBV10-2
CDR3 DNA: TGCGCCAGCAGTCATCCGGGACAGGGGGACACTGAAGCTTTCTTT
CDR3 protein: CASSHPGQGDTEAFF

clone size: -
J gene: TRBJ2-1
D gene: TRBD2
V gene: TRBV5-1
CDR3 DNA: TGCGCCAGCAGCTTTAGCGGGCAGAGCTTCTACAATGAGCAGTTCTTC
CDR3 protein: CASSFSGQSFYNEQFF

clone size: -
J gene: TRBJ2-1
D gene: -
V gene: TRBV7-9
CDR3 DNA: TGTGCCAGCAGCCCGGTTTCCTATGAGCAGTTCTTC
CDR3 protein: CASSPVSYEQFF

clone size: -
J gene: TRBJ1-1
D gene: TRBD1
V gene: TRBV9
CDR3 DNA: TGTGCCAGCAGCGTAGGGGACAGGGGTGTGGGTACTGAAGCTTTCTTT
CDR3 protein: CASSVGDRGVGTEAFF

clone size: -
J gene: TRBJ2-3
D gene: -
V gene: TRBV4-1
CDR3 DNA: TGCGCCAGCAGCCAGGAGGGACTTATCGGGGGAGATACGCAGTATTTT
CDR3 protein: CASSQEGLIGGDTQYF

clone size: -
J gene: TRBJ2-2
D gene: -
V gene: TRBV5-1
CDR3 DNA: TGCGCCAGCAGCTCCTCCCCTGGCCCCGGGGAGCTGTTTTTT
CDR3 protein: CASSSSPGPGELFF

clone size: -
J gene: TRBJ1-2
D gene: -
V gene: TRBV10-3
CDR3 DNA: TGTGCCATCACGGGAGGGTCGGGAGGCTACACCTTC
CDR3 protein: CAITGGSGGYTF

clone size: -
J gene: TRBJ1-5
D gene: -
V gene: TRBV5-4
CDR3 DNA: TGTGCCAGCAGTTTACATCCATATAGCAATCAGCCCCAGCATTTT
CDR3 protein: CASSLHPYSNQPQHF

clone size: few
J gene: TRBJ1-2
D gene: -
V gene: TRBV13
CDR3 DNA: TGTGCCAGCACCTATGTCGGGGGGGAGGTCTATGGCTACACCTTC
CDR3 protein: CASTYVGGEVYGYTF

clone size: -
J gene: TRBJ2-3
D gene: -
V gene: TRBV28
CDR3 DNA: TGTGCCAGCAGTTTCGGCGCTAGCGCAGATACGCAGTATTTT
CDR3 protein: CASSFGASADTQYF

clone size: -
J gene: TRBJ1-2
D gene: -
V gene: TRBV6-1
CDR3 DNA: TGTGCCAGCAGTGGCGGGGACGGTGCTAACTATGGCTACACCTTC
CDR3 protein: CASSGGDGANYGYTF

clone size: few
J gene: TRBJ1-5
D gene: -
V gene: TRBV4-3
CDR3 DNA: TGCGCCAGCAGCCACGGCGGGGGTCAGCCCCAGCATTTT
CDR3 protein: CASSHGGGQPQHF

clone size: -
J gene: TRBJ1-3
D gene: -
V gene: TRBV5-4
CDR3 DNA: TGTGCCAGCAGCTTGGCTCAAGATAGCTCTGGAAACACCATATATTTT
CDR3 protein: CASSLAQDSSGNTIYF

clone size: -
J gene: TRBJ2-6
D gene: -
V gene: TRBV19
CDR3 DNA: TGTGCCAGTAGTATTGAGGTAGCTGGGGCCAACGTCCTGACTTTC
CDR3 protein: CASSIEVAGANVLTF

clone size: -
J gene: TRBJ2-6
D gene: -
V gene: TRBV9
CDR3 DNA: TGTGCCAGCCCCGGGGCCCAGGGGTCAGGGGCCAACGTCCTGACTTTC
CDR3 protein: CASPGAQGSGANVLTF

clone size: -
J gene: TRBJ2-2
D gene: TRBD1
V gene: TRBV6-5
CDR3 DNA: TGTGCCAGCAGCCGGGACAGGGAGGCCGGGGAGCTGTTTTTT
CDR3 protein: CASSRDREAGELFF

clone size: -
J gene: TRBJ1-2
D gene: -
V gene: TRBV7-9
CDR3 DNA: TGTGCCAGCAGCTTCTCGGCAGGGCGGGGTGGCTACACCTTC
CDR3 protein: CASSFSAGRGGYTF

clone size: -
J gene: TRBJ2-7
D gene: TRBD1
V gene: TRBV2
CDR3 DNA: TGTGCCAGCAGTCCAGGGGGCTACGAATTCTACGAGCAGTACTTC
CDR3 protein: CASSPGGYEFYEQYF

clone size: -
J gene: TRBJ1-2
D gene: TRBD1
V gene: TRBV6-5
CDR3 DNA: TGTGCCAGCAGTTACGGTGAACAGGGGTGGGGCTATGGCTACACCTTC
CDR3 protein: CASSYGEQGWGYGYTF

clone size: -
J gene: TRBJ1-1
D gene: -
V gene: TRBV7-2
CDR3 DNA: TGTGCCAGCAGCTTAACGGAAACCGGGGGAGCTTTCTTT
CDR3 protein: CASSLTETGGAFF

clone size: -
J gene: TRBJ1-2
D gene: TRBD1
V gene: TRBV6-1
CDR3 DNA: TGTGCCAGCAATTCAATCCCCGGGACAGATTATGGCTACACCTTC
CDR3 protein: CASNSIPGTDYGYTF

clone size: -
J gene: TRBJ1-5
D gene: TRBD1
V gene: TRBV28
CDR3 DNA: TGTGCCAGCAGTTCCGGGACAGGAGAATATCAGCCCCAGCATTTT
CDR3 protein: CASSSGTGEYQPQHF

clone size: once
J gene: TRBJ2-3
D gene: TRBD2
V gene: TRBV4-3
CDR3 DNA: TGCGCCAGCAGCCAAGCGGGGGGGGCCCTCCATAGAGATACGCAGTATTTT
CDR3 protein: CASSQAGGALHRDTQYF

clone size: few
J gene: TRBJ1-1
D gene: TRBD1
V gene: TRBV4-2
CDR3 DNA: TGTGCCAGCAGCCAAGATCTCGGGCAGGGGGCCCCCAGTACTGAAGCTTTCTTT
CDR3 protein: CASSQDLGQGAPSTEAFF